Reported below is one T cell receptor (beta chain). These data belong to a study of blood T cell repertoires in COVID-19. Across the study: Researchers got acute and convalescent COVID-19 samples from the United States, Italy and Spain. The analysed material was cDNA or gDNA that came from T cells, B-cell-depleted T cells, or PBMCs.

Measured with immunoSEQ multiplex PCR; TCRdb has only the in-frame clones, and not every one. The sample consists of roughly 280,000 clones, about 90% of them appearing once. The clonotype was recovered from a woman aged 25 to 45 with COVID-19, enrolled during active disease. Specimen: peripheral blood.

The CDR3 reads CASATHQTGNQPQHF. The CDR3 coding sequence is TGTGCCAGCGCCACACATCAGACTGGCAATCAGCCCCAGCATTTT. This sequence joins TRBV2 and TRBJ1-5; unclear D gene. The CDR3 consists of 15 residues. V was shortened by 8 bases and J by 2 bases, with 16 bases between the two germline ends. Looked up from germline, CDR1 is SNHLY and CDR2 is FYNNEI.